Listed here are 16 T cell receptor beta chains from one sample, sequenced in a study of blood T cell repertoires in COVID-19 (dated by TCRdb to between 2020 and 2021). The library relied on the immunoSEQ multiplex PCR assay. TCRdb obtained this table from immuneACCESS and retained in-frame rearrangements with V and J assigned. These tables miss some clones; where compared with another copy, unresolved V genes account for less than half of the shortfall, and the remainder is unexplained. This sample holds over 120,000 clones; around 82% were observed only once. The ten largest account for over 35% of the sample. The sample taken for sequencing was peripheral blood. These receptors were collected from a human donor in a cohort sampled during active COVID-19.

For this clone: Other DNA sequences from this sample encode an identical CDR3 as well. The V gene is TRBV19, the J gene TRBJ2-6; possibly TRBD1 for D (6 bases). The CDR3 is made up of 15 amino acids. V was clipped by 3 bases and J by 2 bases, with 8 bases between them. In germline, CDR1 is LNHDA, CDR2 SQIVND (reference sequence). The CDR3 spells CASSIEGAGANVLTF. The CDR3 DNA is TGTGCCAGTAGTATCGAGGGGGCTGGGGCCAACGTCCTGACTTTC.

In this sample, this clone turned up once. The V and J genes are TRBV4-1 and TRBJ2-5; D might be TRBD2 (6 bases). V was clipped by 0 bases and J by 7 bases, with 15 bases between them. The germline V gene has CDR1 MGHRA and CDR2 YSYEKL. The CDR3 sequence is 15 residues long. Written as DNA, the CDR3 is TGCGCCAGCAGCCAAGAAAGGGAGGTTTTTGGGACCCAGTACTTC. This sequence encodes CASSQEREVFGTQYF.

The chain couples TRBV28 to TRBJ1-4; 7 bases match TRBD1. This CDR3 is built from 13 residues. Germline values: CDR1 MDHEN, CDR2 SYDVKM. J gave up 9 bases and V 6 bases, and 7 bases lay outside the gene matches. CDR3 amino acids: CASRGQELKKLFF. As DNA, the CDR3 is TGTGCCAGCAGAGGACAGGAATTGAAAAAACTGTTTTTT.

The V and J genes are TRBV7-3 and TRBJ2-1; TRBD2 might be the D (6 bases). In germline, CDR1 is SGHTA, CDR2 FQGTGA. CDR3 size: 15 residues. The V gene lost 2 bases and the J gene lost 2 bases, with 10 bases spanning the gap. The CDR3 spells CASSLGSGPYNEQFF. As DNA, the CDR3 is TGTGCCAGCAGCTTAGGAAGCGGGCCCTACAATGAGCAGTTCTTC.

The chain couples TRBV24-1 to TRBJ2-2; tentative D call: TRBD1 (7 bases). Trimming took off 6 bases at V and 5 bases at J, with 15 bases between the two ends. The CDR3 extends over 15 amino acids. The germline V gene has CDR1 KGHDR and CDR2 SFDVKD. The DNA of the CDR3 is TGTGCCACCAGTCAATGGACAGGAGGGACCGGGGAGCTGTTTTTT. Protein sequence: CATSQWTGGTGELFF.

The chain carries TRBV19 and TRBJ1-2, with 8 bases matching TRBD1. V trimming: 4 bases; J trimming: 4 bases; junction bases outside the gene matches: 5. From germline, CDR1 is LNHDA and CDR2 SQIVND (reference sequence). The CDR3 runs 14 residues. The CDR3 DNA sequence: TGTGCCAGTAGTAACCGGGACAGGCTCTATGGCTACACCTTC. Its protein product is CASSNRDRLYGYTF. Drawing the rest from reference TRBV19 and TRBJ1-2, the complete variable domain is DGGITQSPKYLFRKEGQNVTLSCEQNLNHDAMYWYRQDPGQGLRLIYYSQIVNDFQKGDIAEGYSVSREKKESFPLTVTSAQKNPTAFYLCASSNRDRLYGYTFGSGTRLTVV.

The chain employs TRBV19 and TRBJ2-3; unclear D gene. The V gene's germline CDR1 is LNHDA and CDR2 SQIVND (reference sequence). The CDR3 sequence is 12 residues long. Trimming took 7 bases from V and 1 from J, leaving 6 bases between them. Here the CDR3 DNA reads TGTGCCAGTACCAGTGGCACAGATACGCAGTATTTT. Translating gives CASTSGTDTQYF.

This chain links TRBV7-3 with TRBJ2-7; D is perhaps TRBD2 (6 bases). Germline V gene sequence: CDR1 SGHTA, CDR2 FQGTGA. V lost 2 bases and J lost 3, with 14 bases in between. CDR3 size: 15 residues. The CDR3 region has the DNA TGTGCCAGCAGCTTACCGACTAGGACTCTCTACGAGCAGTACTTC. Its protein product is CASSLPTRTLYEQYF.

This clone was observed a few times. This chain uses TRBV5-1 with TRBJ1-2; 10 nucleotides align to TRBD1. The V and J ends lost 4 bases and 7 bases, in that order; junction bases with no gene match: 4. This CDR3 has 13 residues. Germline V CDR1 and CDR2: SGHRS, YFSETQ. CDR3 DNA: TGCGCCAGCAGCACGGGACAGGGGTCTGGCTACACCTTC. Protein: CASSTGQGSGYTF.

As DNA, the CDR3 is TGTGCCACCAGCAGAGATCTTAGGGGGACGGTCGGGGAGCTGTTTTTT. It specifies CATSRDLRGTVGELFF. The gene calls are TRBV15 and TRBJ2-2; D perhaps matches TRBD1 (6 bases). Germline-derived CDR1 and CDR2 are LNHNV and YYDKDF (reference sequence). V lost 0 bases to trimming and J lost 7 bases, with 15 bases between them. The CDR3 totals 16 residues.

A single count supports this clone. V gene TRBV12-3 or TRBV12-4 combines with J gene TRBJ1-3, with unresolved D. With 7 bases removed from V and 4 bases from J, the gap between germline ends came to 11 bases. The CDR3 is 13 residues long. CDR3 in DNA: TGTGCCAGCACTCCCCGCGCGGGAAACACCATATATTTT. Amino acids: CASTPRAGNTIYF.

The chain carries TRBV4-1 and TRBJ2-7; 7 bases are shared with TRBD2. This CDR3 spans 15 amino acids. The germline V gene has CDR1 MGHRA and CDR2 YSYEKL. V lost 4 bases, J lost 6 bases, and 12 bases stayed unmatched. The CDR3 coding sequence is TGCGCCAGCAGCCGCGAACGGGAGGTTCTATCCGAGCAGTACTTC. Its translation: CASSREREVLSEQYF.

The genes are TRBV6-2 or TRBV6-3 and TRBJ2-1, with TRBD2 matching over 12 bases. CDR1 MNHEY and CDR2 SVGEGT come from the germline V gene. The junction had 5 bases not matched to a gene; V was cut back by 5 bases and J by 9 bases. CDR3 size: 14 residues. The DNA of the CDR3 is TGTGCCAGCAGTACTACTAGCGGGAGGCCTGAGCAGTTCTTC. It codes for CASSTTSGRPEQFF.

The chain recombines TRBV19 with TRBJ1-4, with a tentative D call TRBD1 (6 bases). This CDR3 has 14 amino acids. V lost 3 bases to trimming and J lost 10 bases, with 15 bases between them. CDR1 and CDR2 (germline): LNHDA, SQIVND (reference sequence). The CDR3 sequence: CASSIRGEDVKLFF. The CDR3 DNA reads as TGTGCCAGTAGTATCAGGGGCGAGGATGTAAAACTGTTTTTT.

The rearrangement uses TRBV14 and TRBJ1-2, with 8 bases identical to TRBD1. V shed 4 bases, J shed 7 bases, and the junction held 5 bases outside the gene matches. From germline, CDR1 is SGHDN and CDR2 FVKESK. The CDR3 runs to 13 residues. The chain's CDR3 is CASSLDRGSGYTF. The CDR3 nucleotides are TGTGCCAGCAGCCTAGACAGGGGAAGTGGCTACACCTTC.

V gene TRBV6-5 combines with J gene TRBJ1-1; D possibly corresponds to TRBD1 (6 bases). This CDR3 contains 14 residues. Germline values: CDR1 MNHEY, CDR2 SVGAGI. The V end lost 2 bases, the J end lost 7 bases, and 14 bases lay between the germline ends. CDR3 sequence: CASSYDQGWGEAFF. CDR3 in DNA: TGTGCCAGCAGTTACGACCAGGGGTGGGGTGAAGCTTTCTTT.